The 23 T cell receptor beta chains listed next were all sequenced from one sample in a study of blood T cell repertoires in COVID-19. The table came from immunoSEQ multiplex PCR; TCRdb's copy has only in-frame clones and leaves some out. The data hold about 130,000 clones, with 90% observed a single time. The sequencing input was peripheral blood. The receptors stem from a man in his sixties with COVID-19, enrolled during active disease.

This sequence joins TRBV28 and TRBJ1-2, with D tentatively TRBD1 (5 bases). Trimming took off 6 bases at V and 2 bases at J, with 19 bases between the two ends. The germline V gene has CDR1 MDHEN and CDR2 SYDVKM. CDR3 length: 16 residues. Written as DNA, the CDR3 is TGTGCCAGCAGCCCACCCCGGGGGGGTGGGAACTATGGCTACACCTTC. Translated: CASSPPRGGGNYGYTF.

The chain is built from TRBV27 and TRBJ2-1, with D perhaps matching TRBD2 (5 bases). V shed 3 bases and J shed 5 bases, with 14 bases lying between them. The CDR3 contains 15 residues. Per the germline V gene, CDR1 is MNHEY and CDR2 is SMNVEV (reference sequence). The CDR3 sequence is CASSLRLAHHNEQFF. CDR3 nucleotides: TGTGCCAGCAGTTTGCGGCTAGCCCACCACAATGAGCAGTTCTTC.

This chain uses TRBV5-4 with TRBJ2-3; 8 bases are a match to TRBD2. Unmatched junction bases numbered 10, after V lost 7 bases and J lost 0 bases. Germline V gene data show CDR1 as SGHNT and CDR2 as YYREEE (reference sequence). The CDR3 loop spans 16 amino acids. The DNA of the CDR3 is TGTGCCAGCGGTAATAGCGGGGACATTAGCACAGATACGCAGTATTTT. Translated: CASGNSGDISTDTQYF.

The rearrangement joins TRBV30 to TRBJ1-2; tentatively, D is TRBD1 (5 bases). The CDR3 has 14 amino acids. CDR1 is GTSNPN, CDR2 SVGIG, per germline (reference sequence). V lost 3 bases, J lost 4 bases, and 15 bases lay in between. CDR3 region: CAWSLEGVGYGYTF. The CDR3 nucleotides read TGTGCCTGGAGCTTAGAAGGGGTGGGCTATGGCTACACCTTC.

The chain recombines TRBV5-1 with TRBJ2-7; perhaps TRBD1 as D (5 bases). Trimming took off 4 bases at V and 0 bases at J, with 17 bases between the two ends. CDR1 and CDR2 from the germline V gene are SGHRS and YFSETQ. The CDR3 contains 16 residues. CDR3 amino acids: CASSPRSQGSSYEQYF. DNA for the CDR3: TGCGCCAGCAGCCCACGGAGCCAGGGCAGCTCCTACGAGCAGTACTTC.

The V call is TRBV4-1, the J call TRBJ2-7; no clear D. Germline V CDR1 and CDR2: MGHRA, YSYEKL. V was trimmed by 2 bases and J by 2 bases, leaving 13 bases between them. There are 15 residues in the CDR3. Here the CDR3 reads CASSQPRQAPYEQYF. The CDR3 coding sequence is TGCGCCAGCAGCCAACCGCGTCAGGCCCCCTACGAGCAGTACTTC.

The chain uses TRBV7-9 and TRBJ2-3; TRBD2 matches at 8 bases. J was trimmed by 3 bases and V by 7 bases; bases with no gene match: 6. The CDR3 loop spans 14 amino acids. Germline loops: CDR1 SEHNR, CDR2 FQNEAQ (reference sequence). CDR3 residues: CASTGTRSTDTQYF. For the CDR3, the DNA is TGTGCCAGCACCGGGACTAGGAGTACAGATACGCAGTATTTT.

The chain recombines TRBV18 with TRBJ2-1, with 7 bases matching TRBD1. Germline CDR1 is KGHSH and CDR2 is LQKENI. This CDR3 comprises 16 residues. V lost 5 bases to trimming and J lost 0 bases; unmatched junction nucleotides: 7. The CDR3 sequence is CASSINAGGSYNEQFF. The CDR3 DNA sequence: TGTGCCAGCTCAATTAATGCAGGGGGCTCCTACAATGAGCAGTTCTTC. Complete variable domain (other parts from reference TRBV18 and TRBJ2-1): NAGVMQNPRHLVRRRGQEARLRCSPMKGHSHVYWYRQLPEEGLKFMVYLQKENIIDESGMPKERFSAEFPKEGPSILRIQQVVRGDSAAYFCASSINAGGSYNEQFFGPGTRLTVL.

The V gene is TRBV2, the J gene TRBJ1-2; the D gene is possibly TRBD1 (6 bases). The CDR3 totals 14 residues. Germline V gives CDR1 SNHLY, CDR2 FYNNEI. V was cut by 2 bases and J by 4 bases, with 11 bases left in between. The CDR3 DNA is TGTGCCAGCAGTGAACAGAGACAGGTCTATGGCTACACCTTC. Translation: CASSEQRQVYGYTF.

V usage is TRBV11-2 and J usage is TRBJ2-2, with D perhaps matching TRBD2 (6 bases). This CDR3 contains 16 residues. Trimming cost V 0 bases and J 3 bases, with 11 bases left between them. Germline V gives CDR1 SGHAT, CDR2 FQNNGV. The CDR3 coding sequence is TGTGCCAGCAGCTTAGAAGCGACTAGGGACACCGGGGAGCTGTTTTTT. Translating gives CASSLEATRDTGELFF.

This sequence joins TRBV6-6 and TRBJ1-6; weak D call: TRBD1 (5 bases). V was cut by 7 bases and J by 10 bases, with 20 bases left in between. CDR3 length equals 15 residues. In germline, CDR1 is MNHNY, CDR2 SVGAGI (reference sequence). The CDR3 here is CASTKGEGRGSPLHF. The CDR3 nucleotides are TGTGCCAGCACCAAAGGGGAGGGGAGAGGCTCACCCCTCCACTTT.

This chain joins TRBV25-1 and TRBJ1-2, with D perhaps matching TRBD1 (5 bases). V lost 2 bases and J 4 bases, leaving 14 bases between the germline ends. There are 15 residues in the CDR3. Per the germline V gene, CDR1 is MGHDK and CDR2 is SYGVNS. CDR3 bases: TGTGCCAGCAGTGAACAAACAGGCGCCCTCTATGGCTACACCTTC. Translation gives CASSEQTGALYGYTF.

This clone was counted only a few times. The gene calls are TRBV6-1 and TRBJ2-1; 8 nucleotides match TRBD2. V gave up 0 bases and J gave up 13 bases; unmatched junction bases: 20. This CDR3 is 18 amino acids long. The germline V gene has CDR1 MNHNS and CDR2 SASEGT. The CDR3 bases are TGTGCCAGCAGTGAAGCGCTTCGGGGACTAGATTTATATGGCCCACAGTTCTTC. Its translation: CASSEALRGLDLYGPQFF.

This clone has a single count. Written as DNA, the CDR3 is TGCGCCAGCAGTCGACAGGGAGATGGCTACACCTTC. This sequence encodes CASSRQGDGYTF. This chain links TRBV5-1 with TRBJ1-2, with 7 bases matching TRBD1. The V gene's germline CDR1 is SGHRS and CDR2 YFSETQ. The CDR3 runs 12 residues. V lost 5 bases and J lost 6; bases outside the gene matches: 4. Filled out from reference TRBV5-1 and TRBJ1-2, the complete variable domain reads KAGVTQTPRYLIKTRGQQVTLSCSPISGHRSVSWYQQTPGQGLQFLFEYFSETQRNKGNFPGRFSGRQFSNSRSEMNVSTLELGDSALYLCASSRQGDGYTFGSGTRLTVV.

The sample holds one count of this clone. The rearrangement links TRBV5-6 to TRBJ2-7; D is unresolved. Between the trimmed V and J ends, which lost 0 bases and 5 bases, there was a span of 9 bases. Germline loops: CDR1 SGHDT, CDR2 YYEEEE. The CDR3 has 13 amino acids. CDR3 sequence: CASSLDSSDEQYF. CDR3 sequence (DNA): TGTGCCAGCAGCTTGGATAGCAGCGACGAGCAGTACTTC.

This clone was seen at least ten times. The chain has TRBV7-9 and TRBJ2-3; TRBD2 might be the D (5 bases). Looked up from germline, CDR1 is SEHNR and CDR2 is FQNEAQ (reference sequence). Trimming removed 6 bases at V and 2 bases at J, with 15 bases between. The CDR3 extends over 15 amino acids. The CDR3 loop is CASRSAEDFTDTQYF. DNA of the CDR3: TGTGCCAGCAGGTCGGCAGAGGACTTCACAGATACGCAGTATTTT.

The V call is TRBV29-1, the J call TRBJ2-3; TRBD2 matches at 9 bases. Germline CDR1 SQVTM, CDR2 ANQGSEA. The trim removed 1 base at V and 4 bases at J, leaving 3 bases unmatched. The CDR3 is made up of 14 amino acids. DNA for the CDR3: TGCAGCGTTGAAGGCGGGAGGGCCGCAGATACGCAGTATTTT. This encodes CSVEGGRAADTQYF.

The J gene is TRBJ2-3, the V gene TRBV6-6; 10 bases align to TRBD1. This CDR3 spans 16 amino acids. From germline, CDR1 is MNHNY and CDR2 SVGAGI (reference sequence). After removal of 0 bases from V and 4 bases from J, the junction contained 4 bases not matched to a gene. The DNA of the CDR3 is TGTGCCAGCAGTTACTCCGGGACAGGGGATCCAGATACGCAGTATTTT. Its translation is CASSYSGTGDPDTQYF.

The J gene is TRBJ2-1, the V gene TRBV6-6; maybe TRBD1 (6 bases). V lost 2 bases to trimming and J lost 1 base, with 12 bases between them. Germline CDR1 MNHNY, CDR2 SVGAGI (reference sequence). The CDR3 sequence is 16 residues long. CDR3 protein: CASSYPGTWSYNEQFF. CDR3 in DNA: TGTGCCAGCAGTTACCCCGGGACATGGTCCTACAATGAGCAGTTCTTC.

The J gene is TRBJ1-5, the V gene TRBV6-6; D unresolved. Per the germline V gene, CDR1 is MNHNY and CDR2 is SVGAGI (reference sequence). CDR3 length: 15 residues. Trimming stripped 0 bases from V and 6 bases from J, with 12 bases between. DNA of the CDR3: TGTGCCAGCAGTTACTCTAAAACAAGTGCTCAGCCCCAGCATTTT. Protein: CASSYSKTSAQPQHF.

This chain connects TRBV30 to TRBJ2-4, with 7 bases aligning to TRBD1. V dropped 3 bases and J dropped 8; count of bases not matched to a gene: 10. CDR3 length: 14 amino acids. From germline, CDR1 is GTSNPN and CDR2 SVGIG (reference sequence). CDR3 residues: CAWSPRAQGDIQYF. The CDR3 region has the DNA TGTGCCTGGAGCCCTAGGGCCCAGGGGGACATTCAGTACTTC.

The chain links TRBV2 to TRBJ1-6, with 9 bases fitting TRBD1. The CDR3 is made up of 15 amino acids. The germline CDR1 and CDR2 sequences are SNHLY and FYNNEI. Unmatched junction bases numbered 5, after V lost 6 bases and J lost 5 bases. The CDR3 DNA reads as TGTGCCAGCAGGGACAGGGGAACGAATAATTCACCCCTCCACTTT. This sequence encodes CASRDRGTNNSPLHF.

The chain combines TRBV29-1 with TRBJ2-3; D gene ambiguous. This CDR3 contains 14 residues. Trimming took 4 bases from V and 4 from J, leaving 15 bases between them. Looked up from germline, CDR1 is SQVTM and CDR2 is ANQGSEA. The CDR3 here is CSVVFGGISDTQYF. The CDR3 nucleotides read TGCAGCGTTGTTTTTGGTGGCATTTCAGATACGCAGTATTTT.